This T cell receptor (beta chain) comes out of a study of blood T cell repertoires in COVID-19. About the study: The origin of the acute and convalescent COVID-19 samples was the United States, Italy and Spain.

The assay was immunoSEQ multiplex PCR, and TCRdb's table has in-frame clones only and misses some. The sample contains 300,000 to 350,000 clones, about nine tenths of which appear only once. CDR3 length equals 11 residues. Trimming cost V 8 bases and J 10 bases, with 11 bases left between them. Germline V CDR1 and CDR2: SGHVS, FNYEAQ. Seattle patients were enrolled during active infection and followed longitudinally. The chain combines TRBV7-6 with TRBJ2-2; weak D call: TRBD2 (5 bases). This sequence originates from a woman aged 45-65 years with COVID-19, enrolled during active disease. The sequencing input was peripheral blood. DNA of the CDR3: TGTGCCAGCCTCGAGGGTTTGGAGCTGTTTTTT. Encoded protein: CASLEGLELFF.